A selection of T cell receptor beta chains follows, all from one sample in a study of post-analysis software for immune sequencing data. TCRdb re-analysed the PCR reads in MiXCR, keeping a single row per CDR3 protein. The top ten clones hold about 1.6% of a sample with 150,000 to 200,000 distinct CDR3 sequences, about 32% of them seen once. Sample: blood. These receptors came from a girl between 10 and 17 years old with multiple sclerosis. Both conserved end residues are part of each CDR3. The D gene is left open where the match is weak. A clone size is listed for some rows: how often the clone was seen (once, few, many), or a class if it is expanded.

DNA | CDR3 | J | size | D | V
TGTGCCAGCAGGGGACAAGGGGTTAGCAATCAGCCCCAGCATTTT | CASRGQGVSNQPQHF | TRBJ1-5 | few | . | TRBV12-3/TRBV12-4
TGTGCCAGCAGCTTATGGGACAGGGTGTATGACTATGGCTACACCTTC | CASSLWDRVYDYGYTF | TRBJ1-2 | many | TRBD1 | TRBV7-9
TGCGCCAGCGGGAACAGAGGCCTGGACGAGGATACGCAGTATTTT | CASGNRGLDEDTQYF | TRBJ2-3 | . | . | TRBV4-1
TGCAGCGGGGGGATGGGAACCGAGCAGTACTTC | CSGGMGTEQYF | TRBJ2-7 | many | . | TRBV29-1
TGCGCCAGCAGCCAACAACAGGGCTACAATGAGCAGTACTTC | CASSQQQGYNEQYF | TRBJ2-7 | . | . | TRBV4-1
TGCAGTGCTAGAGATCTGGGGGCCTTGAACACTGAAGCTTTCTTT | CSARDLGALNTEAFF | TRBJ1-1 | . | . | TRBV20-1
TGTGCCAGCGGGGACGGGGGGAATCAGCCCCAGCATTTT | CASGDGGNQPQHF | TRBJ1-5 | . | . | TRBV2
TGTGCCAGCAGTTCTCCTAGCGGGAGGACTTACAATGAGCAGTTCTTC | CASSSPSGRTYNEQFF | TRBJ2-1 | many | TRBD2 | TRBV12-3/TRBV12-4
TGTGCCAGCAAAATAGGACTAGGCGATAACTATGGCTACACCTTC | CASKIGLGDNYGYTF | TRBJ1-2 | few | . | TRBV27
TGTGCCTGGAACTGGGGGCGGGCGAACACTGAAGCTTTCTTT | CAWNWGRANTEAFF | TRBJ1-1 | . | . | TRBV30
TGCAGTGCTAGAGCCCGGGACAGCGATCCCTACGAGCAGTACTTC | CSARARDSDPYEQYF | TRBJ2-7 | few | TRBD1 | TRBV20-1
TGCAGCTCAACAGGGAACACCGGGGAGCTGTTTTTT | CSSTGNTGELFF | TRBJ2-2 | few | . | TRBV29-1
TGCGCCAGCAGGGGGGACACTGAAGCTTTCTTT | CASRGDTEAFF | TRBJ1-1 | few | . | TRBV5-1
TGCGCCAGCAGCCGACGAGTGAATGAAAAACTGTTTTTT | CASSRRVNEKLFF | TRBJ1-4 | . | . | TRBV5-1
TGTGCCTGGAGCCTAGCGGGGCGGACTTACAATGAGCAGTTCTTC | CAWSLAGRTYNEQFF | TRBJ2-1 | once | TRBD2 | TRBV30
TGCAGCGTTGACAGGACAGTTCAAGAGACCCAGTACTTC | CSVDRTVQETQYF | TRBJ2-5 | many | . | TRBV29-1
TGTGCCACCAGCAAGGGGCGCAGCGTCAGGGCCCAAGAGACCCAGTACTTC | CATSKGRSVRAQETQYF | TRBJ2-5 | . | . | TRBV15
TGTGCCACCCACGGGATCCCCCTCCACTTT | CATHGIPLHF | TRBJ1-6 | many | . | TRBV28
TGTGCCAGCTCACCACCGGGACTAGCGACCTACGAGCAGTACTTC | CASSPPGLATYEQYF | TRBJ2-7 | few | TRBD2 | TRBV18
TGTGCCAGCAGCCAAGGGGGGACCGTGGGCAATCAGCCCCAGCATTTT | CASSQGGTVGNQPQHF | TRBJ1-5 | few | . | TRBV3-1
TGCAGCGTTGTGGGGGCCCCTAACTATGGCTACACCTTC | CSVVGAPNYGYTF | TRBJ1-2 | . | . | TRBV29-1
TGTGCCAGCAGCTACAAAGCCATCTATGGCTACACCTTC | CASSYKAIYGYTF | TRBJ1-2 | many | . | TRBV12-3/TRBV12-4
TGTGCCAGCAGCTTAGACCCAGGCGGCGAGCAGTACTTC | CASSLDPGGEQYF | TRBJ2-7 | . | . | TRBV7-9
TGCAGTGCTAGAGATATTGAAGCTTTCTTT | CSARDIEAFF | TRBJ1-1 | . | . | TRBV20-1
TGCAGTGCTAGCTGGGGTTCGAATTCACCCCTCCACTTT | CSASWGSNSPLHF | TRBJ1-6 | . | . | TRBV20-1
TGCAGTGCTAGAGATCAAGCTGGAGGCTCCACCGGGGAGCTGTTTTTT | CSARDQAGGSTGELFF | TRBJ2-2 | few | . | TRBV20-1
TGTGCCAGCAGCCTAGTTTATAGGAACACTGAAGCTTTCTTT | CASSLVYRNTEAFF | TRBJ1-1 | . | . | TRBV7-9
TGCAGTGTTAGGGGCGGACTCTACAATGAGCAGTTCTTC | CSVRGGLYNEQFF | TRBJ2-1 | many | . | TRBV20-1
TGTGCCACCTGGGACAGATCTGGAAACACCATATATTTT | CATWDRSGNTIYF | TRBJ1-3 | few | TRBD1 | TRBV27
TGCAGTGCTATCAATGCCTACACTGAAGCTTTCTTT | CSAINAYTEAFF | TRBJ1-1 | . | . | TRBV20-1
TGTGCCACCAGCAGAGATCCGGTAGCGGGACAAGATACGCAGTATTTT | CATSRDPVAGQDTQYF | TRBJ2-3 | . | TRBD2 | TRBV15
TGTGCCAGCAGCTTAGTGCGGGACGAGCAGTACTTC | CASSLVRDEQYF | TRBJ2-7 | many | . | TRBV7-9
TGTGCCAGCAGTCCCCGGGGAGCGGGAACGGGGGAGCAGTACTTC | CASSPRGAGTGEQYF | TRBJ2-7 | few | TRBD2 | TRBV27
TGTGCCAGCAGCGACAGGTCTTACTCGGGCAATTCACCCCTCCACTTT | CASSDRSYSGNSPLHF | TRBJ1-6 | . | . | TRBV7-6
TGTGCCAGCAGCCTGGTAGCGGGAGGCTCGTTTTCGGATGAGCAGTTCTTC | CASSLVAGGSFSDEQFF | TRBJ2-1 | many | TRBD2 | TRBV14
TGTAGCGTTGAAGGACAGGCAGGGGATACGCAGTATTTT | CSVEGQAGDTQYF | TRBJ2-3 | . | TRBD1 | TRBV29-1
TGTGCCAGCAGTTACTCCCAGGGAGGCTACACCTTC | CASSYSQGGYTF | TRBJ1-2 | many | . | TRBV6-5
TGCGCCAGCAGAGCTTCCGGCAGGGGGGATGAAAAACTGTTTTTT | CASRASGRGDEKLFF | TRBJ1-4 | . | TRBD1 | TRBV5-1
TGTGCCAGCAACCCAGGGGATACCAGTACGCAGTATTTT | CASNPGDTSTQYF | TRBJ2-3 | many | . | TRBV27
TGCGCCAGCAGCCCCCGAATCTTTGGTTTCAATGGCTACACCTTC | CASSPRIFGFNGYTF | TRBJ1-2 | few | . | TRBV4-1
TGTGCCAGCAGCTTGGTCCTAGCGGGGCGAAATGAGCAGTTCTTC | CASSLVLAGRNEQFF | TRBJ2-1 | . | TRBD2 | TRBV7-9
TGTGCCACCAGTGATTTATCCGGCGGTGAGCAGTTCTTC | CATSDLSGGEQFF | TRBJ2-1 | . | . | TRBV24-1
TGCGCCAGCAGCAACGACAGGGGCGACCGGGGTACGCAGTATTTT | CASSNDRGDRGTQYF | TRBJ2-3 | few | TRBD1 | TRBV5-1
TGTGCCAGCAGTTTACAGGAGGGGGACATTCAGTACTTC | CASSLQEGDIQYF | TRBJ2-4 | many | . | TRBV12-3/TRBV12-4
TGTGCCAGCACCCTAGGGTGGAACGGGACTAGGACCTACAATGAGCAGTTCTTC | CASTLGWNGTRTYNEQFF | TRBJ2-1 | many | TRBD2 | TRBV12-3/TRBV12-4
TGCAGCGCCCACCTCTATGCTCAATCTGGGGCCAACGTCCTGACTTTC | CSAHLYAQSGANVLTF | TRBJ2-6 | . | . | TRBV29-1
TGCGCCAGCAGGGACGGGGGGAATTCACCCCTCCACTTT | CASRDGGNSPLHF | TRBJ1-6 | . | . | TRBV5-1
TGTGCCAGCAGCCTACAGGAGAACACTGAAGCTTTCTTT | CASSLQENTEAFF | TRBJ1-1 | . | . | TRBV25-1